The rows below give T cell receptor beta chains drawn from one sample of a study of response to subunit inactivated influenza vaccine. Via MiXCR, TCRdb re-called the RT-PCR reads, giving one row per CDR3 protein. The sample yields hundreds of thousands of distinct CDR3 sequences, over 11% seen once. The sample was PBMCs from blood, taken roughly 15 days before vaccination. The receptor source for this set is a man over 45 who received an inactivated influenza vaccine. The conserved cysteine and the conserved F or W are not part of the CDR3 here.

v_call cdr3_aa
TRBV29-1 SVETGGSTQY
TRBV6-5 ASAIKSSYNEQF
TRBV5-1 ASSAGGPNEKLF
TRBV6-2/TRBV6-3 ASSYVRVSPLH
TRBV10-3 AISGDRGYEQY
TRBV28 ASSLSGGSAEAF
TRBV20-1 SARDLMQGNTEAF
TRBV9 ASSPPENTGELF
TRBV20-1 SARQGYTGELF
TRBV4-2 ASSQEVRANTGELF
TRBV18 ASSAGTGGVGGPPLH
TRBV10-3 AISESLDRTYEQY
TRBV12-3/TRBV12-4 ASSSGWTSTDTQY
TRBV20-1 SAARQGPFYEQY
TRBV4-1 ASSQDTRGRETQY
TRBV5-1 ASSLAPGGDGIQY
TRBV6-5 ASSSTTAASYEQY
TRBV25-1 ASSAGVTANEKLF
TRBV29-1 SVRDRSNTEAF
TRBV7-8 ASRRSRERDRLETQY
TRBV5-1 ASSSLGENTEAF
TRBV18 ASSTSAANTGELF
TRBV5-1 ASSSLPYSGVSGTNTEAF
TRBV2 ASIGQGTSGTDTQY
TRBV2 ASSEGGENNSPLH
TRBV4-1 ASSRARDTQH
TRBV19 ASSIGQPNTEAF
TRBV6-5 ASSYSLGSGRWTDTQY
TRBV28 ASSWVGLAGGSSSYEQY
TRBV6-1 ASSLGGAGNTIY
TRBV7-2 ASNYLTDTQY
TRBV6-4 ASSDGAGAAKNIQY
TRBV4-3 ASSHNRGRTDTQY
TRBV12-3/TRBV12-4 ASSLASGGAEEQY
TRBV14 ASSPGMGRGSQETQY
TRBV12-3/TRBV12-4 ASSRVLPNEQF
TRBV27 ASRKGAGLSYNEQF
TRBV20-1 SARRPGTGESSYGYT
TRBV29-1 SVDAGVAGGDEQY
TRBV4-1 ASSQESWGLETQY
TRBV12-3/TRBV12-4 ASSFGPSNQPQH
TRBV7-2 ASTPGGAETQY
TRBV28 ASSLETGDGTSGKRSSYNEQF
TRBV12-3/TRBV12-4 ASSLRPPASGNTIY
TRBV24-1 ATSASQGAGPTYEQY
TRBV2 ASSGSTGANVLT